One and the same sample provided the 19 T cell receptor beta chains below, sequenced in a study of cytomegalovirus exposure and HLA in healthy donors. Data came from immunoSEQ multiplex PCR; TCRdb stores just in-frame clones and leaves some out. Of 50,000 or so clones listed, about 93% are singletons. Sample: PBMCs. These receptors came from a woman between 18 and 29 years old in good health and CMV-seropositive.

This sequence joins TRBV29-1 and TRBJ2-1; D unclear. Trimming took off 4 bases at V and 5 bases at J, with 3 bases between the two ends. CDR1 is SQVTM and CDR2 is ANQGSEA in the germline V gene. The CDR3 sequence is 10 residues long. The CDR3 bases are TGCAGCGTTGCCAACAATGAGCAGTTCTTC. Amino acid sequence: CSVANNEQFF.

This clone has only one observation. The chain is built from TRBV14 and TRBJ2-1; weak D call: TRBD1 (6 bases). Germline V gene data show CDR1 as SGHDN and CDR2 as FVKESK. This CDR3 contains 14 residues. The V and J ends lost 4 bases and 11 bases respectively, with 18 bases between them. CDR3 in amino acids: CASSRLPQGLQQFF. Written as DNA, the CDR3 is TGTGCCAGCAGCCGACTCCCTCAGGGGCTACAGCAGTTCTTC.

CDR3 protein: CASSATGNYGYTF. Here the CDR3 DNA reads TGTGCCAGCAGCGCCACAGGGAACTATGGCTACACCTTC. This chain links TRBV9 with TRBJ1-2; perhaps TRBD1 as D (6 bases). The CDR3 is 13 amino acids. Germline CDR1 is SGDLS and CDR2 is YYNGEE. The V gene lost 3 bases and the J gene lost 2 bases, with 8 bases spanning the gap.

The gene calls are TRBV5-4 and TRBJ2-7, with D possibly TRBD2 on 6 matching bases. Trimming shortened V by 3 bases and J by 5 bases, and 21 bases separated the two germline ends. There are 16 residues in the CDR3. Germline V gene sequence: CDR1 SGHNT, CDR2 YYREEE (reference sequence). The CDR3 reads CASSSTIGGRLNEQYF. The DNA for the CDR3 is TGTGCCAGCAGCTCGACTATTGGAGGGAGGCTCAACGAGCAGTACTTC.

V is TRBV27 and J is TRBJ1-2; a weak D match, TRBD1 (5 bases). Germline V gene data show CDR1 as MNHEY and CDR2 as SMNVEV (reference sequence). The CDR3 sequence is 14 residues long. Trimming took 6 bases from V and 3 from J, leaving 14 bases between them. CDR3 nucleotide sequence: TGTGCCAGCAGCCTCAAGGGGAAAGACTATGGCTACACCTTC. Translating gives CASSLKGKDYGYTF.

V usage is TRBV6-6 and J usage is TRBJ2-7, with D possibly being TRBD2 (5 bases). Germline V lookup: CDR1 MNHNY, CDR2 SVGAGI (reference sequence). The V and J ends lost 10 bases and 3 bases respectively, with 16 bases between them. The CDR3 has 13 residues. CDR3 amino acids: CATSADFRYEQYF. DNA of the CDR3: TGTGCCACCTCGGCGGACTTCCGCTACGAGCAGTACTTC.

The chain recombines TRBV5-6 with TRBJ2-1, with D unclear. The CDR3 runs 14 residues. V lost 4 bases and J 8 bases, leaving 16 bases between the germline ends. Germline V gene lookup returns CDR1 SGHDT and CDR2 YYEEEE. The CDR3 region is CASSLGRLVHEQFF. DNA for the CDR3: TGTGCCAGCAGCCTCGGCCGGCTAGTTCATGAGCAGTTCTTC.

The rearrangement links TRBV19 to TRBJ2-5; 8 positions match TRBD1. Germline CDR1 reads LNHDA; CDR2 reads SQIVND (reference sequence). V gave up 5 bases and J gave up 2 bases; unmatched junction bases: 4. The CDR3 has 14 residues. CDR3 sequence reads: CASSLRTGQETQYF. CDR3 coding DNA: TGTGCCAGTAGTCTCCGGACAGGGCAAGAGACCCAGTACTTC.

The chain joins TRBV27 to TRBJ2-7; TRBD1 aligns across 10 bases. V was clipped by 8 bases and J by 2 bases; unmatched bases: 6. This CDR3 comprises 14 residues. Germline V gene lookup returns CDR1 MNHEY and CDR2 SMNVEV (reference sequence). The CDR3 is CASGAGTGAYEQYF. In nucleotides, the CDR3 is TGTGCCAGCGGGGCCGGGACAGGGGCCTACGAGCAGTACTTC.

This rearrangement joins TRBV5-6 to TRBJ2-1; 12 bases are shared with TRBD1. J was trimmed by 9 bases and V by 0 bases; bases with no gene match: 4. Germline-derived CDR1 and CDR2 are SGHDT and YYEEEE. CDR3 size: 15 residues. CDR3 DNA: TGTGCCAGCAGCTTGGTGGGACAGGGGGCCAGTGAGCAGTTCTTC. Translation: CASSLVGQGASEQFF.

The chain recombines TRBV5-6 with TRBJ1-1, with 8 bases aligning to TRBD1. From germline, CDR1 is SGHDT and CDR2 YYEEEE. V gave up 5 bases and J gave up 8 bases; unmatched junction bases: 8. The CDR3 length is 13 residues. CDR3 in DNA: TGTGCCAGCAGGTGGACAGGGTCAACAGAAGCTTTCTTT. This sequence encodes CASRWTGSTEAFF.

The rearrangement uses TRBV6-5 and TRBJ1-3, with D perhaps TRBD1 (6 bases). Trimming removed 2 bases at V and 0 bases at J, with 11 bases between. The CDR3 covers 16 residues. Germline V gene lookup returns CDR1 MNHEY and CDR2 SVGAGI. CDR3 DNA sequence: TGTGCCAGCAGTTACGGGGGAGGGGGCTCTGGAAACACCATATATTTT. Protein sequence: CASSYGGGGSGNTIYF.

The rearrangement joins TRBV10-3 to TRBJ2-5; 7 bases match TRBD2. Germline loops: CDR1 ENHRY, CDR2 SYGVKD. With 8 bases clipped from V and 3 bases from J, the junction kept 9 bases outside the gene matches. This CDR3 region has 14 residues. The CDR3 sequence is CAISSAGAKETQYF. The CDR3 bases are TGTGCCATCTCTTCGGCGGGAGCTAAAGAGACCCAGTACTTC.

This chain links TRBV10-2 with TRBJ1-3; a possible D gene is TRBD1 (5 bases). Germline assignment: CDR1 WSHSY and CDR2 SAAADI. The CDR3 has 16 amino acids. Trimming took off 2 bases at V and 0 bases at J, with 11 bases between the two ends. In DNA form, the CDR3 reads TGCGCCAGCAGTGAGGGGGCTACGTACTCTGGAAACACCATATATTTT. Encoded protein: CASSEGATYSGNTIYF.

This clone was found once. The chain has TRBV11-2 and TRBJ1-4, with 9 nucleotides matching TRBD1. J gave up 7 bases and V 5 bases, and 5 bases lay outside the gene matches. The V gene's germline CDR1 is SGHAT and CDR2 FQNNGV. The length of the CDR3 is 14 residues. CDR3 residues: CASSQTGGGEKLFF. The CDR3 nucleotides read TGTGCCAGCAGCCAAACAGGGGGCGGTGAAAAACTGTTTTTT.

About this clone: Additional DNA sequences in this sample encode the identical CDR3. The chain has TRBV25-1 and TRBJ2-3; TRBD2 aligns across 7 bases. This CDR3 is 15 amino acids long. CDR1 is MGHDK and CDR2 is SYGVNS in the germline V gene. V dropped 1 base and J dropped 3; count of bases not matched to a gene: 4. Here the CDR3 reads CASSELAGGTDTQYF. CDR3 bases: TGTGCCAGCAGTGAATTAGCGGGTGGGACAGATACGCAGTATTTT.

This chain uses TRBV28 with TRBJ1-1; possible D gene TRBD1, 5 bases. V gave up 2 bases and J gave up 5 bases, with 18 bases separating them. The CDR3 spans 16 residues. Germline values: CDR1 MDHEN, CDR2 SYDVKM. CDR3 coding DNA: TGTGCCAGCAGTTTAAATCCAGGTAGGGGATCAACTGAAGCTTTCTTT. It translates to CASSLNPGRGSTEAFF.

This rearrangement joins TRBV7-8 to TRBJ2-1; 7 bases fit TRBD2. CDR3 length equals 16 residues. Germline-derived CDR1 and CDR2 are SGHVS and FQNEAQ. J lost 6 bases, V lost 1 base, and 9 bases had no gene match. The CDR3 DNA reads as TGTGCCAGCAGCTTAGGAGGGGCGGGAGTGGTCAATGAGCAGTTCTTC. It codes for CASSLGGAGVVNEQFF.

The table lists this clone with a count of one. The rearrangement joins TRBV6-1 to TRBJ2-3; the D is unclear. There are 14 residues in the CDR3. Germline V gives CDR1 MNHNS, CDR2 SASEGT. V lost 8 bases to trimming and J lost 4 bases, with 16 bases between them. The chain's CDR3 is CASPVDVSSDTQYF. The CDR3 DNA reads as TGTGCCAGCCCGGTTGATGTTTCGTCAGATACGCAGTATTTT.